The text below deals with one TCR beta chain. Its antigen is unidentified. These data belong to a study of cytomegalovirus exposure and HLA in healthy donors. Study-wide results and caveats: Listed as cytomegalovirus-associated were 150 or so TCR beta chains.

The PCR had 60 Vbeta and 13 Jbeta primers. TCRdb's table, derived via immunoSEQ multiplex PCR, lists solely in-frame clones and lacks some. Here the sample spans about 94,000 clones, roughly 78% being singletons. Germline loops: CDR1 LGHNA, CDR2 YSLEER. After removal of 1 base from V and 5 bases from J, the junction contained 11 bases not matched to a gene. The CDR3 extends over 18 amino acids. This receptor was taken from a woman aged 60-75 years in good health and CMV-seronegative. Sequencing used PBMCs. The chain joins TRBV4-3 to TRBJ2-1, with 10 positions matching TRBD2. The CDR3 DNA reads as TGCGCCAGCAGCCAAGCGGCTAGCGGGGGAGCCTTCAACAATGAGCAGTTCTTC. Protein sequence: CASSQAASGGAFNNEQFF.